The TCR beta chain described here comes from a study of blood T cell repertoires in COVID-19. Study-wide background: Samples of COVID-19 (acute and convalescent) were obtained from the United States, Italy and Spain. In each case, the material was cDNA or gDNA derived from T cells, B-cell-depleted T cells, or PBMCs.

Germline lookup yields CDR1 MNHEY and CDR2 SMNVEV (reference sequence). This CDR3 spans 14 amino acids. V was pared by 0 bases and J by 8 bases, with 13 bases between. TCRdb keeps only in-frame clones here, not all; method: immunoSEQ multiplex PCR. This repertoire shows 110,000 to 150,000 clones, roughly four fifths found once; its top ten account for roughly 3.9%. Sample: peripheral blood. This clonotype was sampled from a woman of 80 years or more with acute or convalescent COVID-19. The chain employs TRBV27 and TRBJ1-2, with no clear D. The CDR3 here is CASSLSVAVRGYTF. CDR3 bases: TGTGCCAGCAGTTTATCTGTGGCGGTGAGAGGCTACACCTTC.